Listed below are T cell receptor beta chains from one sample, sequenced in a study of blood T cell repertoires in COVID-19. TCRdb's copy holds only in-frame clones and misses some; the assay was immunoSEQ multiplex PCR. The sample contains some 120,000 clones, 86% of which appear only once. Sequenced sample: peripheral blood. All receptors derive from a human donor in a cohort sampled during active COVID-19. The CDR3 runs from the conserved cysteine through the conserved F or W. D genes are given only for firm matches. Clone size appears in some rows only: once, few, many, or a class for an expanded clone.

>TRBD1|NA|TRBV19|TRBJ2-2
TGTGCCAGTGGTTATAGACAGGGTTCGGGGACCGGGGAGCTGTTTTTT
CASGYRQGSGTGELFF
>NA|NA|TRBV27|TRBJ1-1
TGTGCCAGCAGTTTATCAGGGGCAGGTACTGAAGCTTTCTTT
CASSLSGAGTEAFF
>TRBD1|NA|TRBV24-1|TRBJ1-2
TGTGCCACCAGTGACCTGGACAGGGAAAGGGTTGGCTACACCTTC
CATSDLDRERVGYTF
>TRBD1|NA|TRBV27|TRBJ1-1
TGTGCCAGCAGTTTAAGGGGGCGAGACACTGAAGCTTTCTTT
CASSLRGRDTEAFF
>NA|NA|TRBV5-1|TRBJ1-1
TGCGCCAGCAGCTTTGTCAGGGGCCTAACTGAAGCTTTCTTT
CASSFVRGLTEAFF
>NA|NA|TRBV11-3|TRBJ2-7
TGTGCCAGCAGCTTAGTGGAGGGCTACGAGCAGTACTTC
CASSLVEGYEQYF
>NA|few|TRBV7-2|TRBJ1-6
TGTGCCAGCAGCTCCCCGACAGGCGCCAATTCACCCCTCCACTTT
CASSSPTGANSPLHF
>NA|NA|TRBV5-5|TRBJ2-5
TGTGCCAGCGAACCCCGGTCGTATTCGGAGACCCAGTACTTC
CASEPRSYSETQYF
>TRBD1|NA|TRBV2|TRBJ1-1
TGTGCCAGCAGGAAGGACAGGGGACCCGGGAACACTGAAGCTTTCTTT
CASRKDRGPGNTEAFF
>NA|NA|TRBV11-2|TRBJ1-1
TGTGCCAGCAGCCACAGGAACACTGAAGCTTTCTTT
CASSHRNTEAFF
>NA|NA|TRBV18|TRBJ2-7
TGTGCCAGCTCACCACCGGGGCAGTACTACGAGCAGTACTTC
CASSPPGQYYEQYF
>TRBD2|NA|TRBV4-1|TRBJ2-5
TGCGCCAGCAGCCAAGATGGGACTAGCGGGAGTGGGGAGACCCAGTACTTC
CASSQDGTSGSGETQYF
>TRBD2|NA|TRBV3-1/TRBV3-2|TRBJ2-3
TGTGCCAGCAGCCAAATAAGCGGGGTGGGCACAGATACGCAGTATTTT
CASSQISGVGTDTQYF
>TRBD1|NA|TRBV6-1|TRBJ2-7
TGTGCCAGCAGTCAAGACGGGACAGGGGGTATCTACGAGCAGTACTTC
CASSQDGTGGIYEQYF
>TRBD2|once|TRBV7-8|TRBJ2-7
TGTGCCAGCAGCTTATCGGGGGGAGGCTACGAGCAGTACTTC
CASSLSGGGYEQYF
>NA|NA|TRBV5-6|TRBJ1-4
TGTGCCAGCAGCTTGGTTCGGGGAACCACTAATGAAAAACTGTTTTTT
CASSLVRGTTNEKLFF
>TRBD1|NA|TRBV28|TRBJ2-5
TGTGCCAGCAGTCCCCCAGGGGGAGAGACCCAGTACTTC
CASSPPGGETQYF